This T cell receptor beta chain was identified during a study of PD-1 blockade in classical Hodgkin lymphoma. Overall study: Patients were infused with nivolumab 3 mg/kg every 2 weeks. Study results and limitations: Causes of the repertoire differences remain undefined, possibly disease activity or prior therapy. Patients excluded were those beginning nivolumab under 1 year after ASCT. CD4+ TCR diversity climbed significantly by C4D1, unlike CD8+ TCR diversity.

Every patient relapsed after autologous stem cell transplantation, and brentuximab vedotin exposure varied. The CDR3 has 11 amino acids. Deletions cut 3 bases from V and 3 bases from J, with 5 bases between. CDR1 DFQATT and CDR2 SNEGSKA come from the germline V gene (reference sequence). Some clones are missing from TCRdb's copy, which holds only in-frame ones; the method was immunoSEQ multiplex PCR. This table has almost 100,000 clones, 80% to 95% appearing once. Of note for this clone: Its specificity is not known.

The chain carries TRBV20-1 and TRBJ1-2; D gene unclear. This sequence was found in a human donor with classical Hodgkin lymphoma. Specimen: peripheral blood mononuclear cells (PBMCs), collected at baseline. CDR3 sequence (DNA): TGCAGTGCTAGCCCCCACTATGGCTACACCTTC. Protein product: CSASPHYGYTF.